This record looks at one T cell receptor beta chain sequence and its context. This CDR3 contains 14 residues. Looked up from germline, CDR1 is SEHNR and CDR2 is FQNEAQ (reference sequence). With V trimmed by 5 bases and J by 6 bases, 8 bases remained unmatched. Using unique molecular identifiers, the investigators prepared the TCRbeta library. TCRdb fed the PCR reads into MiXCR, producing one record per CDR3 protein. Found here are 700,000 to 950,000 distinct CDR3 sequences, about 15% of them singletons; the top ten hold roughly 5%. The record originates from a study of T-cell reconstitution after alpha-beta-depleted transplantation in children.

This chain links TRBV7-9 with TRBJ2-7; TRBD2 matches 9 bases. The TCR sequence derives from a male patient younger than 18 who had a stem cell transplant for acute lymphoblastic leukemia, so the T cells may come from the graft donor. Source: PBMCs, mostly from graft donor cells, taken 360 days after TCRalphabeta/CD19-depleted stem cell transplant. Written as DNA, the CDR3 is TGTGCCAGCAGCCGACCGTGGGGACTAGCCGAGCAGTACTTC. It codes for CASSRPWGLAEQYF. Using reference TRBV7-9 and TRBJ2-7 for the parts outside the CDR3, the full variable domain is DTGVSQNPRHKITKRGQNVTFRCDPISEHNRLYWYRQTLGQGPEFLTYFQNEAQLEKSRLLSDRFSAERPKGSFSTLEIQRTEQGDSAMYLCASSRPWGLAEQYFGPGTRLTVT.